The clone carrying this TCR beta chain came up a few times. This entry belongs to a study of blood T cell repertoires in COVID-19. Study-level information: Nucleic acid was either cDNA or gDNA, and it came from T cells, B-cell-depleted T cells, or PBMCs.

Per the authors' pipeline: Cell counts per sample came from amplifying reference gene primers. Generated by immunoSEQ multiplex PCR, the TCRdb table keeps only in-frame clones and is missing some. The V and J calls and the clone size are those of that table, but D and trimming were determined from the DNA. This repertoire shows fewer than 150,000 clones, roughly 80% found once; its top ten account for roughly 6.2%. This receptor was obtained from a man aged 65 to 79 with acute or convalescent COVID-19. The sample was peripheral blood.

The CDR3 nucleotides read TGTGCCAGCAGCGCGACAGGGGGCTCATACTATGGCTACACCTTC. Protein sequence: CASSATGGSYYGYTF. J is TRBJ1-2 and V is TRBV21-1; the table's D call of TRBD1 was not tested on the DNA. TRBV21-1 is a known pseudogene. This CDR3 comprises 15 residues.